The TCR beta chain described here comes from a study of spatial heterogeneity in lung cancer. Study summary: In raw reads, more than eight appearances on average were recorded for each unique TCR and UMI combination. Findings and caveats of the study: Whereas they appeared in blood less at follow-up, ubiquitous expanded tumor TCRs appeared there more at resection.

Single TCR cDNA molecules each had their own unique molecular identifier. TCRdb re-analysed the 5' RACE reads in MiXCR, keeping a single row per CDR3 protein. The repertoire holds 10,000 to 11,000 distinct CDR3 sequences, around 22% seen once, with roughly 30% in the top ten. This clonotype was counted ten times or more. The antigen is undetermined. V was clipped by 1 base and J by 8 bases; unmatched bases: 5. Germline CDR1 reads DFQATT; CDR2 reads SNEGSKA (reference sequence). There are 15 residues in the CDR3. Time point noted: sample taken at primary tumor resection. Sequencing was performed on whole RNA extracted from tumor and nontumor lung tissue, or from frozen PBMC, and the material was left unsorted. There were approximately 69 donors, all of them untreated patients with early-stage non-small cell lung cancer.

The J gene is TRBJ2-1, the V gene TRBV20-1; 13 nucleotides agree with TRBD2. Sequences were derived from PBMCs, sampled at surgery. This sequence originates from a female donor with early-stage non-small cell lung cancer. The CDR3 protein is CSARVGTSGIDEQFF. The CDR3 coding sequence is TGCAGTGCTAGAGTCGGGACTAGCGGGATTGATGAGCAGTTCTTC.